Listed below are T cell receptor beta chains from one sample, sequenced in a study of cytomegalovirus exposure and HLA in healthy donors. The repertoire was sequenced with immunoSEQ multiplex PCR; TCRdb's copy has only in-frame clones and lacks some. Of approximately 150,000 clones in the sample, about 80% were seen once. Sequencing was performed on PBMCs. The receptors come from a woman in her thirties or forties in good health and CMV-seronegative. Each CDR3 is given with its conserved first and last residue. D genes are given only for firm matches. A row's size may be missing; if present it is once, few, many or a size class.

J: TRBJ1-1
size: NA
V: TRBV7-8
D: NA
DNA: TGTGCCAGCAGCCCGGGACACAGGAACACTGAAGCTTTCTTT
CDR3: CASSPGHRNTEAFF

J: TRBJ1-2
size: NA
V: TRBV7-2
D: NA
DNA: TGTGCCAGCAGCTTGACTATATTAGCTAACTATGGCTACACCTTC
CDR3: CASSLTILANYGYTF

J: TRBJ2-7
size: NA
V: TRBV19
D: TRBD1
DNA: TGTGCCAGTAGTAGAGGGGACAGTCGGTCGAGCGAGCAGTACTTC
CDR3: CASSRGDSRSSEQYF

J: TRBJ1-5
size: NA
V: TRBV28
D: TRBD1
DNA: TGTGCCAGCAACAGGGCCAGGGGGCAAGGACAGCCCCAGCATTTT
CDR3: CASNRARGQGQPQHF

J: TRBJ2-3
size: NA
V: TRBV9
D: NA
DNA: TGTGCCAGCACTGACAGGAACACAGATACGCAGTATTTT
CDR3: CASTDRNTDTQYF

J: TRBJ1-5
size: once
V: TRBV27
D: TRBD1
DNA: TGTGCCAGCAGGGACAGGGGGTCAATACTCAATCAGCCCCAGCATTTT
CDR3: CASRDRGSILNQPQHF

J: TRBJ2-7
size: NA
V: TRBV29-1
D: NA
DNA: TGCAGCGTTGAAGGGCAGGGCCCCGAGCAGTACTTC
CDR3: CSVEGQGPEQYF

J: TRBJ1-1
size: once
V: TRBV14
D: NA
DNA: TGTGCCAGCAGCCACAGGGGCTATAGGGCTTTCTTT
CDR3: CASSHRGYRAFF

J: TRBJ2-5
size: NA
V: TRBV6-1
D: TRBD2
DNA: TGTGCCACCTCCGGGCGGGAGGGCCTTGTCGAGACCCAGTACTTC
CDR3: CATSGREGLVETQYF

J: TRBJ2-7
size: NA
V: TRBV27
D: TRBD1
DNA: TGTGCCAGCAGTCAGTTAGGGGACAGGGGGTACGAGCAGTACTTC
CDR3: CASSQLGDRGYEQYF

J: TRBJ2-7
size: NA
V: TRBV2
D: TRBD2
DNA: TGTGCCAGCAGCTTAGCGGGAGAGGACGAGCAGTACTTC
CDR3: CASSLAGEDEQYF

J: TRBJ1-2
size: NA
V: TRBV5-4
D: TRBD1
DNA: TGTGCCAGCAGCTCATTGGGACAGGGCTACACCTTC
CDR3: CASSSLGQGYTF

J: TRBJ2-5
size: NA
V: TRBV4-3
D: TRBD1
DNA: TGCGCCAGCAGCCAAGGTCCTCCAGGGGGTTTTAGGGAGACCCAGTACTTC
CDR3: CASSQGPPGGFRETQYF

J: TRBJ2-7
size: NA
V: TRBV6-1
D: NA
DNA: TGTGCCAGCAGTGAAGGGGGCATTTCCTACGAGCAGTACTTC
CDR3: CASSEGGISYEQYF

J: TRBJ1-1
size: NA
V: TRBV7-2
D: NA
DNA: TGTGCCAGCAGCTTAACTATCCGGCTCTGGAACACTGAAGCTTTCTTT
CDR3: CASSLTIRLWNTEAFF

J: TRBJ2-5
size: NA
V: TRBV2
D: TRBD2
DNA: TGTGCCAGCCCTATCATGGGGACTAGCGGGAGAGAGGAGACCCAGTACTTC
CDR3: CASPIMGTSGREETQYF

J: TRBJ2-6
size: NA
V: TRBV5-8
D: NA
DNA: TGTGCCAGCGGCAGAGTGCGGGGGCGCTTCGGGGCCAACGTCCTGACTTTC
CDR3: CASGRVRGRFGANVLTF

J: TRBJ2-3
size: NA
V: TRBV2
D: NA
DNA: TGTGCCAGCACTCGGCCAAAGGCGGCAGATACGCAGTATTTT
CDR3: CASTRPKAADTQYF

J: TRBJ2-1
size: NA
V: TRBV7-8
D: TRBD2
DNA: TGTGCCAGCAGCCTAGCAATAGCTAGCGGGGTGGAGTTCTTC
CDR3: CASSLAIASGVEFF

J: TRBJ1-1
size: NA
V: TRBV27
D: NA
DNA: TGTGCCAGCAGCCCTCCTTTGGGGGCGGTGAACACTGAAGCTTTCTTT
CDR3: CASSPPLGAVNTEAFF

J: TRBJ1-5
size: few
V: TRBV28
D: NA
DNA: TGTGCCAGCAGCATTTTCCTACAGCCCCAGCATTTT
CDR3: CASSIFLQPQHF

J: TRBJ2-1
size: NA
V: TRBV12-5
D: TRBD2
DNA: TGTGCTAGTGGTCCCCCCGGGAGGGCCGATGAGCAGTTCTTC
CDR3: CASGPPGRADEQFF

J: TRBJ1-1
size: NA
V: TRBV19
D: NA
DNA: TGTGCCAGTAGTATGGGTGGCAGGTTGAACACTGAAGCTTTCTTT
CDR3: CASSMGGRLNTEAFF

J: TRBJ2-7
size: NA
V: TRBV4-2
D: NA
DNA: TGTGCCAGCAGCCAAGATTCAGGGAATCCCTACGAGCAGTACTTC
CDR3: CASSQDSGNPYEQYF

J: TRBJ2-5
size: NA
V: TRBV5-1
D: NA
DNA: TGCGCCAGCAGCTTGGGGGGGGGCTCAGAGACCCAGTACTTC
CDR3: CASSLGGGSETQYF

J: TRBJ2-1
size: NA
V: TRBV6-5
D: TRBD2
DNA: TGTGCCAGCAATGCAGCGGGAGGGTCCTACAATGAGCAGTTCTTC
CDR3: CASNAAGGSYNEQFF

J: TRBJ2-1
size: NA
V: TRBV4-3
D: NA
DNA: TGCGCCAGCAGCCCATCCGCCGGGAGCTACAATGAGCAGTTCTTC
CDR3: CASSPSAGSYNEQFF

J: TRBJ2-7
size: NA
V: TRBV7-2
D: TRBD2
DNA: TGTGCCAGCAGGGCTGGACTAGCGATTTCCTACGAGCAGTACTTC
CDR3: CASRAGLAISYEQYF

J: TRBJ1-2
size: once
V: TRBV18
D: TRBD1
DNA: TGTGCCAGCTCACCGACAGGGGCTTCTAACTATGGCTACACCTTC
CDR3: CASSPTGASNYGYTF

J: TRBJ2-2
size: NA
V: TRBV7-2
D: NA
DNA: TGTGCCAGCAGCCGACAGTACGGGAACACCGGGGAGCTGTTTTTT
CDR3: CASSRQYGNTGELFF

J: TRBJ2-7
size: NA
V: TRBV5-1
D: TRBD2
DNA: TGCGCCAGCAGCTTGGTAGCGGGAGCCTACGAGCAGTACTTC
CDR3: CASSLVAGAYEQYF

J: TRBJ2-7
size: few
V: TRBV4-3
D: TRBD2
DNA: TGCGCCAGCAGCCACACCCGGGGGGGCCTCCTGGAGCAGTACTTC
CDR3: CASSHTRGGLLEQYF

J: TRBJ2-7
size: NA
V: TRBV4-3
D: NA
DNA: TGCGCCAGCAGCCAAGATACCAGAACCTACGAGCAGTACTTC
CDR3: CASSQDTRTYEQYF

J: TRBJ2-7
size: once
V: TRBV2
D: NA
DNA: TGTGCCGCCTTGGGGCGGGACCACGGGTACGAGCAGTACTTC
CDR3: CAALGRDHGYEQYF

J: TRBJ1-1
size: few
V: TRBV7-2
D: NA
DNA: TGTGCCAGCAGCTTACCCTTGGGGGGCACTGAAGCTTTCTTT
CDR3: CASSLPLGGTEAFF

J: TRBJ1-4
size: NA
V: TRBV2
D: NA
DNA: TGTGCCAGCAGTGAGGACAGCGCTGCAACTAATGAAAAACTGTTTTTT
CDR3: CASSEDSAATNEKLFF

J: TRBJ1-5
size: NA
V: TRBV5-1
D: TRBD1
DNA: TGCGCCAGCAGCTTGGGGTTCGAACCCTGGGGACAGGGTGGGCATCAGCCCCAGCATTTT
CDR3: CASSLGFEPWGQGGHQPQHF

J: TRBJ1-4
size: NA
V: TRBV4-2
D: NA
DNA: TGTGCCAGCAGCCCAGAATTCGGGGGGAGTCGGGAAAAACTGTTTTTT
CDR3: CASSPEFGGSREKLFF

J: TRBJ2-7
size: NA
V: TRBV27
D: NA
DNA: TGTGCCAGCAGTCCCCTGACAGGACGACACGAGCAGTACTTC
CDR3: CASSPLTGRHEQYF

J: TRBJ2-1
size: NA
V: TRBV27
D: NA
DNA: TGTGCCAGCAGTCGGCCGGGAGCTAGTCACAATGAGCAGTTCTTC
CDR3: CASSRPGASHNEQFF

J: TRBJ1-4
size: few
V: TRBV5-1
D: NA
DNA: TGCGCCAGCAGCTTGGGGAGGGACGCTTTCTCAACTAATGAAAAACTGTTTTTT
CDR3: CASSLGRDAFSTNEKLFF

J: TRBJ2-7
size: NA
V: TRBV18
D: TRBD1
DNA: TGTGCCAGCTCACTTGCGCTAGAGGGGGCTTACGAGCAGTACTTC
CDR3: CASSLALEGAYEQYF

J: TRBJ1-2
size: NA
V: TRBV5-4
D: TRBD1
DNA: TGTGCCAGCAGCCCGGAGACAGGGCTCTATGGCTACACCTTC
CDR3: CASSPETGLYGYTF

J: TRBJ1-3
size: NA
V: TRBV7-3
D: NA
DNA: TGTGCCAGCAGCACGTCTCAGGGGACTGGAAACACCATATATTTT
CDR3: CASSTSQGTGNTIYF

J: TRBJ2-7
size: NA
V: TRBV28
D: TRBD1
DNA: TGTGCCAGCAGCCCGAGACAGGGCGCCTACGAGCAGTACTTC
CDR3: CASSPRQGAYEQYF

J: TRBJ2-7
size: NA
V: TRBV11-2
D: NA
DNA: TGTGCCAGCAGCCAGATTGGGACATCCTCCTACGAGCAGTACTTC
CDR3: CASSQIGTSSYEQYF

J: TRBJ2-5
size: NA
V: TRBV2
D: NA
DNA: TGTGCCAGCAAGGTGGAACAGAGAGAGACCCAGTACTTC
CDR3: CASKVEQRETQYF

J: TRBJ2-7
size: few
V: TRBV5-1
D: NA
DNA: TGTGCCAGCAGCTTGGTAGGAGCGAATTCCTACGAGCAGTACTTC
CDR3: CASSLVGANSYEQYF

J: TRBJ2-2
size: NA
V: TRBV28
D: NA
DNA: TGTGCCAGCAGCTACGTAGCGGAGAACACCGGGGAGCTGTTTTTT
CDR3: CASSYVAENTGELFF